These 7 T cell receptor beta chains were sequenced from one sample in a study of OX40 agonist ivuxolimab in advanced cancers. The data were produced by immunoSEQ multiplex PCR, yet TCRdb's version contains in-frame clones alone and is incomplete. Among fewer than 90,000 clones, about 89% were seen once, and the ten largest hold just over 0.75%. Sequenced here: CD4+ or CD8+ T cells sorted from blood, sampled in a trial of the OX40 agonist ivuxolimab. The origin of the receptors is an adult with an advanced solid tumor such as melanoma, head and neck, liver or kidney cancer.

The V call is TRBV5-1, the J call TRBJ2-5, with 8 bases matching TRBD2. Germline V lookup: CDR1 SGHRS, CDR2 YFSETQ. The CDR3 contains 14 residues. The trim removed 4 bases at V and 5 bases at J, leaving 7 bases unmatched. CDR3 in DNA: TGCGCCAGCAGCCCAGGACTAGCAAGGGAGACCCAGTACTTC. It specifies CASSPGLARETQYF.

The rearrangement uses TRBV7-9 and TRBJ2-5, with TRBD2 as a possible D gene (7 bases). CDR3 length equals 13 residues. V was pared by 5 bases and J by 6 bases, with 13 bases between. The germline gives CDR1 SEHNR, CDR2 FQNEAQ (reference sequence). CDR3 sequence reads: CASSLGGAQTQYF. The CDR3 DNA reads TGTGCCAGCAGCCTAGGGGGGGCCCAGACCCAGTACTTC. Using reference TRBV7-9 and TRBJ2-5 for the parts outside the CDR3, the full variable domain is DTGVSQNPRHKITKRGQNVTFRCDPISEHNRLYWYRQTLGQGPEFLTYFQNEAQLEKSRLLSDRFSAERPKGSFSTLEIQRTEQGDSAMYLCASSLGGAQTQYFGPGTRLLVL.

CDR3 bases: TGTGCCAGCAGCTTGGATGGGGGTCAGACAGATTACGAGCAGTACTTC. Protein product: CASSLDGGQTDYEQYF. The chain combines TRBV5-4 with TRBJ2-7; D assignment may be TRBD1 or TRBD2 (5 bases each). The V gene's germline CDR1 is SGHNT and CDR2 YYREEE (reference sequence). Deletions cut 0 bases from V and 4 bases from J, with 17 bases between. This CDR3 comprises 16 residues.

The chain combines TRBV6-5 with TRBJ1-2, with D uncertain. The CDR3 extends over 12 amino acids. V was pared by 0 bases and J by 8 bases, with 7 bases between. CDR1 and CDR2 (germline): MNHEY, SVGAGI. The CDR3 sequence is CASSYSTGGYTF. DNA of the CDR3: TGTGCCAGCAGTTACTCAACGGGGGGCTACACCTTC.

The chain couples TRBV7-9 to TRBJ2-3; 11 bases are shared with TRBD2. After removal of 5 bases from V and 2 bases from J, the junction contained 6 bases not matched to a gene. This CDR3 spans 16 amino acids. The germline gives CDR1 SEHNR, CDR2 FQNEAQ (reference sequence). CDR3 sequence reads: CASSVGTSGYTDTQYF. CDR3 sequence (DNA): TGTGCCAGCAGCGTTGGGACTAGCGGTTACACAGATACGCAGTATTTT. Using reference TRBV7-9 and TRBJ2-3 for the parts outside the CDR3, the full variable domain is DTGVSQNPRHKITKRGQNVTFRCDPISEHNRLYWYRQTLGQGPEFLTYFQNEAQLEKSRLLSDRFSAERPKGSFSTLEIQRTEQGDSAMYLCASSVGTSGYTDTQYFGPGTRLTVL.

The rearrangement joins TRBV11-3 to TRBJ2-3, with D tentatively TRBD1 (6 bases). V shed 2 bases and J shed 4 bases, with 10 bases lying between them. Germline V gene lookup returns CDR1 SGHNT and CDR2 YENEEA. CDR3 length: 14 residues. The CDR3 DNA reads TGTGCCAGCAGCTTAAGCAGGGGTTCAGATACGCAGTATTTT. Its protein is CASSLSRGSDTQYF.

This clone was seen just once. This specimen includes other DNA sequences encoding the same CDR3. The chain has TRBV2 and TRBJ2-3; D is possibly TRBD2 (7 bases). The CDR3 covers 17 residues. V shed 1 base and J shed 4 bases, with 18 bases lying between them. Germline V gives CDR1 SNHLY, CDR2 FYNNEI. The CDR3 DNA follows: TGTGCCAGCAGTGAAGAGGGGGGGGTGCTGTCTTCAGATACGCAGTATTTT. It yields the protein CASSEEGGVLSSDTQYF. The variable domain in full, completed from reference TRBV2 and TRBJ2-3, reads EPEVTQTPSHQVTQMGQEVILRCVPISNHLYFYWYRQILGQKVEFLVSFYNNEISEKSEIFDDQFSVERPDGSNFTLKIRSTKLEDSAMYFCASSEEGGVLSSDTQYFGPGTRLTVL.